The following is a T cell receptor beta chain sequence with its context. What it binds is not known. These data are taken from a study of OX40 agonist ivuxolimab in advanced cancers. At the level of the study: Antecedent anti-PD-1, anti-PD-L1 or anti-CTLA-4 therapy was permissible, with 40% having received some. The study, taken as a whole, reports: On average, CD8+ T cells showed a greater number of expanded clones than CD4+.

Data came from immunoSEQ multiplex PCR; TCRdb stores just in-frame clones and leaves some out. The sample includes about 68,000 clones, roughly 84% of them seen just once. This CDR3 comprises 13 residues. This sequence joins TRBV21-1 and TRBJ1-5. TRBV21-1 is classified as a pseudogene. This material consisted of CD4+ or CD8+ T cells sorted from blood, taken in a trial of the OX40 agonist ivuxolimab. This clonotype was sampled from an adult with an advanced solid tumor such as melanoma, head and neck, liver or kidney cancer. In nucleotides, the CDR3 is TGTGCCAGCAGCAGCTGGGAAGATCAGCCCCAGCATTTT. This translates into CASSSWEDQPQHF.